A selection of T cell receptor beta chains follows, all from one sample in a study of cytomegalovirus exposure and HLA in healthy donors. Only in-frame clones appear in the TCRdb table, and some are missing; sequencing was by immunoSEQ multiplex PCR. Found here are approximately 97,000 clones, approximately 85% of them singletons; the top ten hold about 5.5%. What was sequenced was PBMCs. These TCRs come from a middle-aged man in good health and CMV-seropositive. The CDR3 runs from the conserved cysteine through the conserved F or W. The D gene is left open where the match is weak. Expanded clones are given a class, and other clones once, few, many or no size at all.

DNA: TGTGCCAGCAGCCAAGAGACAGTGCCTAGGGATGAAAAACTGTTTTTT
CDR3: CASSQETVPRDEKLFF
J: TRBJ1-4
length: 16
D: -
size: few
V: TRBV4-2

DNA: TGCGCCAGCAGCTGGGGACAGGGGACCAATGAGCAGTTCTTC
CDR3: CASSWGQGTNEQFF
J: TRBJ2-1
length: 14
D: TRBD1
size: -
V: TRBV5-1

DNA: TGCGCCAGCAGCTACGGACAGGCCCCGAGGAGTTATGGCTACACCTTC
CDR3: CASSYGQAPRSYGYTF
J: TRBJ1-2
length: 16
D: TRBD1
size: -
V: TRBV5-1

DNA: TGTGCCAGCAGTCAGGGCCTAAACTATGGCTACACCTTC
CDR3: CASSQGLNYGYTF
J: TRBJ1-2
length: 13
D: -
size: few
V: TRBV27

DNA: TGTGCCACACAGGGGCTCTACGAGCAGTACTTC
CDR3: CATQGLYEQYF
J: TRBJ2-7
length: 11
D: TRBD1
size: -
V: TRBV10-3

DNA: TGTGCCTGGAGTGTACGGTCCACCGCGGGCTCCTACAATGAGCAGTTCTTC
CDR3: CAWSVRSTAGSYNEQFF
J: TRBJ2-1
length: 17
D: -
size: -
V: TRBV30

DNA: TGCGCCAGCAGCGACAACAGGGGACTAGGATACGAGCAGTACTTC
CDR3: CASSDNRGLGYEQYF
J: TRBJ2-7
length: 15
D: -
size: -
V: TRBV5-1

DNA: TGTGCCAGCAGCCCGGGTAGCGGGAGGGCCATAAATGAGCAGTTCTTC
CDR3: CASSPGSGRAINEQFF
J: TRBJ2-1
length: 16
D: TRBD2
size: -
V: TRBV11-2

DNA: TGTGCCAGCAGCCCCCCAAGACTAGCGGGAGGGTCCAACGATACGCAGTATTTT
CDR3: CASSPPRLAGGSNDTQYF
J: TRBJ2-3
length: 18
D: TRBD2
size: -
V: TRBV5-4

DNA: TGTGCCAGCAGCCTTCCGGGACTAGCGGATTTAAGCTCCTACGAGCAGTACTTC
CDR3: CASSLPGLADLSSYEQYF
J: TRBJ2-7
length: 18
D: TRBD2
size: few
V: TRBV11-2

DNA: TGTGCCAGCAGTCCAAGGACAGGGGATCCTTACGAGCAGTACTTC
CDR3: CASSPRTGDPYEQYF
J: TRBJ2-7
length: 15
D: TRBD1
size: -
V: TRBV28

DNA: TGTGCCAGCAGCTCCGGTCCGGATACGCAGTATTTT
CDR3: CASSSGPDTQYF
J: TRBJ2-3
length: 12
D: -
size: -
V: TRBV7-9

DNA: TGTGCCAGCAGCCAAGATAAGCAGGGGGCCAGGAATGAGCAGTTCTTC
CDR3: CASSQDKQGARNEQFF
J: TRBJ2-1
length: 16
D: TRBD1
size: -
V: TRBV4-2

DNA: TGTGCCAGCACCCTTACCGAGGGAGGATACAATGAGCAGTTCTTC
CDR3: CASTLTEGGYNEQFF
J: TRBJ2-1
length: 15
D: -
size: -
V: TRBV7-9

DNA: TGTGCCAGCAGCCAAGAGAGCTATGCAGATACGCAGTATTTT
CDR3: CASSQESYADTQYF
J: TRBJ2-3
length: 14
D: -
size: once
V: TRBV14

DNA: TGCAGCGTTGAAGGGCAGGGGGGAGATACGCAGTATTTT
CDR3: CSVEGQGGDTQYF
J: TRBJ2-3
length: 13
D: -
size: -
V: TRBV29-1

DNA: TGTGCCAGCAGTGAAATATCGCGGGGGGATACGCAGTATTTT
CDR3: CASSEISRGDTQYF
J: TRBJ2-3
length: 14
D: TRBD2
size: -
V: TRBV2

DNA: TGTGCCAGCAGATCCGGGACAGATACCGCCGGGGAGCTGTTTTTT
CDR3: CASRSGTDTAGELFF
J: TRBJ2-2
length: 15
D: TRBD1
size: -
V: TRBV6-5

DNA: TGCGCCAGCAGCCACCTCCCCTCGGGAGGGGTTGGCTACACCTTC
CDR3: CASSHLPSGGVGYTF
J: TRBJ1-2
length: 15
D: -
size: -
V: TRBV4-1

DNA: TGTGCCAGCAGCCCAAGCATTGGCAATGAGCAGTTCTTC
CDR3: CASSPSIGNEQFF
J: TRBJ2-1
length: 13
D: -
size: -
V: TRBV7-3

DNA: TGTGCCAGCAGCTCGACCCCAGGGGGCGGGTCCGAGCAGTACTTC
CDR3: CASSSTPGGGSEQYF
J: TRBJ2-7
length: 15
D: TRBD1
size: -
V: TRBV7-6

DNA: TGTGCCAGCAGGCCCCCGACTAGCGGGGACCTCAATGAGCAGTTCTTC
CDR3: CASRPPTSGDLNEQFF
J: TRBJ2-1
length: 16
D: TRBD2
size: -
V: TRBV2

DNA: TGCGCCAGCAGTCGGACAGGGGACACCGGGGAGCTGTTTTTT
CDR3: CASSRTGDTGELFF
J: TRBJ2-2
length: 14
D: TRBD1
size: -
V: TRBV10-2

DNA: TGTGCCAGCAGCTCCAGAAGGGGGGGTGAGCAGTTCTTC
CDR3: CASSSRRGGEQFF
J: TRBJ2-1
length: 13
D: -
size: -
V: TRBV7-2

DNA: TGTGCCAGCAGTTTTACAGGGGATTATGGCTACACCTTC
CDR3: CASSFTGDYGYTF
J: TRBJ1-2
length: 13
D: TRBD1
size: -
V: TRBV28

DNA: TGTGCCAGCAGCAAACAAGTAAACACTGAAGCTTTCTTT
CDR3: CASSKQVNTEAFF
J: TRBJ1-1
length: 13
D: -
size: few
V: TRBV7-2

DNA: TGTGCCAGCAGTGGAACGCGACAGACCAATGAAAAACTGTTTTTT
CDR3: CASSGTRQTNEKLFF
J: TRBJ1-4
length: 15
D: -
size: once
V: TRBV25-1

DNA: TGTGCCAGCAGCGGGGGTCAGGGAGGAAACTATGGCTACACCTTC
CDR3: CASSGGQGGNYGYTF
J: TRBJ1-2
length: 15
D: -
size: -
V: TRBV7-9

DNA: TGTGCCAGCAACCCAGGGCCCACGGAGACCCAGTACTTC
CDR3: CASNPGPTETQYF
J: TRBJ2-5
length: 13
D: -
size: once
V: TRBV6-1

DNA: TGCGCCAGCAGCCCTAGGGACTACACAGATACGCAGTATTTT
CDR3: CASSPRDYTDTQYF
J: TRBJ2-3
length: 14
D: TRBD2
size: -
V: TRBV5-1

DNA: TGTGCCAGCAGTTTTCTAGCGGGAATCCCCAATGAGCAGTTCTTC
CDR3: CASSFLAGIPNEQFF
J: TRBJ2-1
length: 15
D: TRBD2
size: -
V: TRBV27

DNA: TGTGCCTGGAGTGATCGGTCGAGGGCCTACACTGAAGCTTTCTTT
CDR3: CAWSDRSRAYTEAFF
J: TRBJ1-1
length: 15
D: -
size: -
V: TRBV30

DNA: TGTGCCAGCAACCCAACAGGAGTCTCTGGGGCCAACGTCCTGACTTTC
CDR3: CASNPTGVSGANVLTF
J: TRBJ2-6
length: 16
D: -
size: -
V: TRBV7-9

DNA: TGCAGCGTTGCTCACAACGTGTACACTGAAGCTTTCTTT
CDR3: CSVAHNVYTEAFF
J: TRBJ1-1
length: 13
D: -
size: -
V: TRBV29-1

DNA: TGTGCCAGCAGAAAACCGGGACACCATGGCTACACCTTC
CDR3: CASRKPGHHGYTF
J: TRBJ1-2
length: 13
D: -
size: -
V: TRBV28

DNA: TGTTCCAGCAGCATCGGACAGGCGACAGAAAGGTCCTACGAGCAGTACTTC
CDR3: CSSSIGQATERSYEQYF
J: TRBJ2-7
length: 17
D: TRBD1
size: few
V: TRBV7-9

DNA: TGTGCCAGCAGCCCCGGCCTAGAGCGGGGTGTATACGAGCAGTACTTC
CDR3: CASSPGLERGVYEQYF
J: TRBJ2-7
length: 16
D: TRBD2
size: -
V: TRBV9

DNA: TGTGCCAGCACCGAAGCCATGGTTTCCTACGAGCAGTACTTC
CDR3: CASTEAMVSYEQYF
J: TRBJ2-7
length: 14
D: -
size: -
V: TRBV7-8

DNA: TGCGCCAGCAGCTTCCGGACAGGTCAGGTAGGGGAGACCCAGTACTTC
CDR3: CASSFRTGQVGETQYF
J: TRBJ2-5
length: 16
D: TRBD1
size: -
V: TRBV5-1

DNA: TGTGCTAGTGGTTTGGCGTCAGGGGGTCCTGAAGCTTTCTTT
CDR3: CASGLASGGPEAFF
J: TRBJ1-1
length: 14
D: TRBD1
size: -
V: TRBV12-5

DNA: TGTGCCAGTAGTCCGGGACTATTCATTTACGAGCAGTACTTC
CDR3: CASSPGLFIYEQYF
J: TRBJ2-7
length: 14
D: TRBD2
size: -
V: TRBV19

DNA: TGTGCCAGCAGTGGACAGGGGGCTTCCCTTGGGGGCTACACCTTC
CDR3: CASSGQGASLGGYTF
J: TRBJ1-2
length: 15
D: TRBD1
size: -
V: TRBV6-1

DNA: TGCAGTGCTGTAAGCGGGCTTGAGCAGTTCTTC
CDR3: CSAVSGLEQFF
J: TRBJ2-1
length: 11
D: -
size: -
V: TRBV20-1

DNA: TGTGCCAGCAGCTTGACAGGGCGCATCACCGGGGAGCTGTTTTTT
CDR3: CASSLTGRITGELFF
J: TRBJ2-2
length: 15
D: TRBD1
size: -
V: TRBV7-9

DNA: TGTGCCAGTAGTATAGCCCCGGCAACAGGGGGCGTTTCACCCCTCCACTTT
CDR3: CASSIAPATGGVSPLHF
J: TRBJ1-6
length: 17
D: TRBD1
size: -
V: TRBV19